The text below deals with one T cell receptor (beta chain). Repertoires were generated with immunoSEQ multiplex PCR, while TCRdb's copy carries only in-frame clones and drops some. Found here are about 72,000 clones, 70% to 90% of them singletons; the top ten hold 11%. These data are taken from a study of blood T cell repertoires in COVID-19. Study at large: Acute and convalescent COVID-19 samples came from the United States, Italy and Spain.

The junction had 4 bases not matched to a gene; V was cut back by 4 bases and J by 4 bases. CDR1 and CDR2 from the germline V gene are LGHDT and YNNKEL (reference sequence). The CDR3 totals 15 residues. The genes are TRBV3-1 (or the pseudogene TRBV3-2) and TRBJ1-2, with 12 bases matching TRBD1. Sequenced: peripheral blood. The source is a man in his 70s with active or convalescent COVID-19. The CDR3 DNA reads TGTGCCAGCAGCCTTAGGGACAGGGGGCCCTATGGCTACACCTTC. Amino acid sequence: CASSLRDRGPYGYTF.